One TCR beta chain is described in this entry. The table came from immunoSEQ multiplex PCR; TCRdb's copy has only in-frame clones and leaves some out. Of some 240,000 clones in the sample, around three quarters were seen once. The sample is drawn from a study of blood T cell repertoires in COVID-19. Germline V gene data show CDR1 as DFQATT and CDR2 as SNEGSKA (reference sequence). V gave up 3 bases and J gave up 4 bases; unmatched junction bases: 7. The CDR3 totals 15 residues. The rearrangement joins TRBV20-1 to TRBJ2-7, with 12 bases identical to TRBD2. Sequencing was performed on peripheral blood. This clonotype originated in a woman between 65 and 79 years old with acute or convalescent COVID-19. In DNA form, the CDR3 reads TGCAGTGCTAGTCTTCTAGCGGGGGGGACTTACGAGCAGTACTTC. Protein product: CSASLLAGGTYEQYF.